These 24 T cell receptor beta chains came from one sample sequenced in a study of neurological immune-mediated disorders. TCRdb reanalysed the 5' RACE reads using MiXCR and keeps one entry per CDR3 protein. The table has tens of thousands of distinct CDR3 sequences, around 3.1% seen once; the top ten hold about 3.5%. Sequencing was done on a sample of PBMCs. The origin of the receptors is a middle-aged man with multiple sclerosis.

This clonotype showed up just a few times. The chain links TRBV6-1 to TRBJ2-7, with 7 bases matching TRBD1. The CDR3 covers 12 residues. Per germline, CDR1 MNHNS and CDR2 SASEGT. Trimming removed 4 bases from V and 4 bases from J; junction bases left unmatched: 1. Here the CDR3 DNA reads TGTGCCAGCAGTGGGGACAGTTACGAGCAGTACTTC. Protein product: CASSGDSYEQYF.

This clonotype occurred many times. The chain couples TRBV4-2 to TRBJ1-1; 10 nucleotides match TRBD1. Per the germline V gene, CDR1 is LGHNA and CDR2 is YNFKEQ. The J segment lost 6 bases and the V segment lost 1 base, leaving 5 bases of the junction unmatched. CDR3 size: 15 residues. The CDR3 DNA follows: TGTGCCAGCAGCCAAGTGGGACAGGGGAGGGCTGAAGCTTTCTTT. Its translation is CASSQVGQGRAEAFF.

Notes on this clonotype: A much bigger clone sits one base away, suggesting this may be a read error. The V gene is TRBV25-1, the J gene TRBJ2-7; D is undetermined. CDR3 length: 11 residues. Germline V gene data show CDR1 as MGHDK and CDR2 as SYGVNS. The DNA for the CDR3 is TGTTCCAGCAGTGCTCTCCGCGAGCAGTACTTC. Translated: CSSSALREQYF.

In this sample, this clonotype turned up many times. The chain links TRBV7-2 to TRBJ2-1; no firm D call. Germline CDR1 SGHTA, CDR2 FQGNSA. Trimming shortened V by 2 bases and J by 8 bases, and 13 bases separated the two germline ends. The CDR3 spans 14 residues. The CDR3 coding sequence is TGTGCCAGCAGCTTAAGGTGGGCAGATGATGAGCAGTTCTTC. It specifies CASSLRWADDEQFF.

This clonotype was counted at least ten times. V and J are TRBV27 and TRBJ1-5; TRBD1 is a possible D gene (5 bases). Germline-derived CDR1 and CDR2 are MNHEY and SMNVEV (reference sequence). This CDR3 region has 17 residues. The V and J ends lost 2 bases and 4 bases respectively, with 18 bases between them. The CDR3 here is CASSLGRGAKLNQPQHF. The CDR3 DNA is TGTGCCAGCAGTTTAGGAAGGGGTGCTAAGCTTAATCAGCCCCAGCATTTT.

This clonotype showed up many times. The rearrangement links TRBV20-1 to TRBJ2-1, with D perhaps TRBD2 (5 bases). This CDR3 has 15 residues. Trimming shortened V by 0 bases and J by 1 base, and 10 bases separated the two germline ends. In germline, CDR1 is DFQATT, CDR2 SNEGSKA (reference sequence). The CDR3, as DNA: TGCAGTGCTAGAGATTCCGGACTGTCCTACAATGAGCAGTTCTTC. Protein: CSARDSGLSYNEQFF.

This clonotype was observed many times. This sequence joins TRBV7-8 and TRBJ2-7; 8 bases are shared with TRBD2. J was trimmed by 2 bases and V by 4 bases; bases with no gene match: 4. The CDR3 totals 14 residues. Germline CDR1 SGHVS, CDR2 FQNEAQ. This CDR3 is CASSSGGVAYEQYF. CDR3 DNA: TGTGCCAGCAGCTCGGGAGGGGTGGCCTACGAGCAGTACTTC.

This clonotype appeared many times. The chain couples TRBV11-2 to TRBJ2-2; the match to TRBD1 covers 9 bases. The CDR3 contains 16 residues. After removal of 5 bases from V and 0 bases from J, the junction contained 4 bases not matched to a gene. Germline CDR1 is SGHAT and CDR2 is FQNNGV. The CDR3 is CASSHTGGSNTGELFF. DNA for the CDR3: TGTGCCAGCAGCCATACAGGGGGCTCGAACACCGGGGAGCTGTTTTTT.

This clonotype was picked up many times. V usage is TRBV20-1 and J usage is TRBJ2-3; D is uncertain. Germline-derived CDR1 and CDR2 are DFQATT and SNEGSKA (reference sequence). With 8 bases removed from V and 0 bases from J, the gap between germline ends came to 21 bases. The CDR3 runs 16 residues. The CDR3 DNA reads TGCAGTCTTCTTTCCCCTCGCTGGGGAAGCACAGATACGCAGTATTTT. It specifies CSLLSPRWGSTDTQYF.

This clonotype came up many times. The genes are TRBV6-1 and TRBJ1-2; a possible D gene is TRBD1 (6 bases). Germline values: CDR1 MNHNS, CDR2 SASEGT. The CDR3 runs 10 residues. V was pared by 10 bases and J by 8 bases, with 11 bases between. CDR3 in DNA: TGTGCCATCGACAGGCGGGGCTACACCTTC. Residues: CAIDRRGYTF.

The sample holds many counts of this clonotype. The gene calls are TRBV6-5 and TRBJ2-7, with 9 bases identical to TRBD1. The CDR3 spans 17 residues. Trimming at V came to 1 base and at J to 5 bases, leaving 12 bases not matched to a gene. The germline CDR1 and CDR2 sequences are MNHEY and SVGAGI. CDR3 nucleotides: TGTGCCAGCAGTTACTACTTTCTAGGACAGGGGAGAAACGAGCAGTACTTC. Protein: CASSYYFLGQGRNEQYF.

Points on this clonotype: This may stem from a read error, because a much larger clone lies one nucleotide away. The CDR3 DNA reads as TGTGCCAGCAGTTTAGGCGGTGCAGAAACCTTC. This sequence encodes CASSLGGAETF. This sequence joins TRBV12-3 or TRBV12-4 and TRBJ1-2, with no clear D. This CDR3 is built from 11 residues. V was pared by 1 base and J by 14 bases, with 11 bases between.

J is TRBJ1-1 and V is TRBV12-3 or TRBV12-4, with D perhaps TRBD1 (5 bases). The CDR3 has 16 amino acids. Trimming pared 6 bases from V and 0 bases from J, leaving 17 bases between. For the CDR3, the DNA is TGTGCCAGCAGCTATGGACACGGCAATCTGAACACTGAAGCTTTCTTT. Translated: CASSYGHGNLNTEAFF.

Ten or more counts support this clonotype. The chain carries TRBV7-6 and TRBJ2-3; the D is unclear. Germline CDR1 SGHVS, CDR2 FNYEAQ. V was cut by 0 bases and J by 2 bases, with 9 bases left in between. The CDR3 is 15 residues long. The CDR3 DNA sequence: TGTGCCAGCAGCTTAGCCCCAACCCCCACAGATACGCAGTATTTT. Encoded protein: CASSLAPTPTDTQYF.

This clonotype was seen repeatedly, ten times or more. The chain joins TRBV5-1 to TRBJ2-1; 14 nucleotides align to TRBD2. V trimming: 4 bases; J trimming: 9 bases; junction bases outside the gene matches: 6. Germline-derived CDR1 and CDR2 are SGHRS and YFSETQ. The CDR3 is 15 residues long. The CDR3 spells CASSVGLAGVGEQFF. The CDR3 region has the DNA TGCGCCAGCAGCGTGGGACTAGCGGGGGTTGGTGAGCAGTTCTTC.

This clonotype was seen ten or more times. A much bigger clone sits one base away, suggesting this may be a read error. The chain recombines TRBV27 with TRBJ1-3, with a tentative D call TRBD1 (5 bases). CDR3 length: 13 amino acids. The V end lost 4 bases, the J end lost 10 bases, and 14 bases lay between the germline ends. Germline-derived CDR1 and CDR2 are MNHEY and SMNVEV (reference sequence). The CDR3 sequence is CASSYSWGETIYF. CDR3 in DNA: TGTGCCAGCAGTTATTCGTGGGGGGAAACCATATATTTT.

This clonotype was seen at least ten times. The CDR3 sequence is CSVERGATTDTQYF. The CDR3 DNA follows: TGCAGCGTTGAACGGGGTGCCACCACAGATACGCAGTATTTT. V is TRBV29-1 and J is TRBJ2-3, with D perhaps TRBD2 (5 bases). The germline V gene encodes CDR1 SQVTM and CDR2 ANQGSEA. The CDR3 is 14 residues long. V gave up 2 bases and J gave up 2 bases, with 11 bases separating them.

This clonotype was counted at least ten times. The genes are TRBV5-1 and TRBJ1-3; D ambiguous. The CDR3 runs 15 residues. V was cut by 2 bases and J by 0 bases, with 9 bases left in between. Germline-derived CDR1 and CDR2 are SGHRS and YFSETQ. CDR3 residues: CASSFNSNSGNTIYF. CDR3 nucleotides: TGCGCCAGCAGCTTTAACAGTAACTCTGGAAACACCATATATTTT. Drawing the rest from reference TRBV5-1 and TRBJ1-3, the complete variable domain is KAGVTQTPRYLIKTRGQQVTLSCSPISGHRSVSWYQQTPGQGLQFLFEYFSETQRNKGNFPGRFSGRQFSNSRSEMNVSTLELGDSALYLCASSFNSNSGNTIYFGEGSWLTVV.

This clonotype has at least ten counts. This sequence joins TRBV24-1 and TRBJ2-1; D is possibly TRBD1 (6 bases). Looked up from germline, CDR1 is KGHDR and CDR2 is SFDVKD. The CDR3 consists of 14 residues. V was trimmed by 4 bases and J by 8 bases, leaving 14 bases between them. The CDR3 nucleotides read TGTGCCACCAGTGACCACAGGGTTCGGGATGAGCAGTTCTTC. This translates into CATSDHRVRDEQFF.

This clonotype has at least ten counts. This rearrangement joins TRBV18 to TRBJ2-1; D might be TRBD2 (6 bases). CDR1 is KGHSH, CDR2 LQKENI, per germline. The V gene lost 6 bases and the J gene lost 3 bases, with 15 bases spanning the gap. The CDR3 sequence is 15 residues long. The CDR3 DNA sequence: TGTGCCAGCTCGCGGACGCAGGGACTCTACAATGAGCAGTTCTTC. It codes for CASSRTQGLYNEQFF.

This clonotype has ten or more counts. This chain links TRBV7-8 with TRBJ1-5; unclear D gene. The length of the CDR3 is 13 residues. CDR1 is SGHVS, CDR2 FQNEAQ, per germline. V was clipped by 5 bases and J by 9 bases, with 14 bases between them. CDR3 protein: CASSLDTSGPQHF. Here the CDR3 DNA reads TGTGCCAGCAGCCTCGACACCAGCGGGCCCCAGCATTTT. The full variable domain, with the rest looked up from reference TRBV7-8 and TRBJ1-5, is GAGVSQSPRYKVAKRGQDVALRCDPISGHVSLFWYQQALGQGPEFLTYFQNEAQLDKSGLPSDRFFAERPEGSVSTLKIQRTQQEDSAVYLCASSLDTSGPQHFGDGTRLSIL.

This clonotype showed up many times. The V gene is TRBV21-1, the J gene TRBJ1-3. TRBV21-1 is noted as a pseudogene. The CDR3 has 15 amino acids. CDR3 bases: TGTGCCAGCAGCCAAGTCGTGTGTTTCGGAAACACCATATATTTT. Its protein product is CASSQVVCFGNTIYF.

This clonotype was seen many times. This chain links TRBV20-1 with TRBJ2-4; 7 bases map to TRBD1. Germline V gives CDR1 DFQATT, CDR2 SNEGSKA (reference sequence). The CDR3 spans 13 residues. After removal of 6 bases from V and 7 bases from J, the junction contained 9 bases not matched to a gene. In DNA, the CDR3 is TGCAGTGCCAGGGACAGTGGTACGAACATTCAGTACTTC. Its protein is CSARDSGTNIQYF.

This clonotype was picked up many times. CDR3 loop: CASSSRPHTEAFF. The CDR3 coding sequence is TGTGCCAGCAGCTCCCGACCCCACACTGAAGCTTTCTTT. V is TRBV9 and J is TRBJ1-1; no definite D call. Germline CDR1 and CDR2: SGDLS and YYNGEE. This CDR3 has 13 amino acids. V gave up 4 bases and J gave up 3 bases, with 10 bases separating them.